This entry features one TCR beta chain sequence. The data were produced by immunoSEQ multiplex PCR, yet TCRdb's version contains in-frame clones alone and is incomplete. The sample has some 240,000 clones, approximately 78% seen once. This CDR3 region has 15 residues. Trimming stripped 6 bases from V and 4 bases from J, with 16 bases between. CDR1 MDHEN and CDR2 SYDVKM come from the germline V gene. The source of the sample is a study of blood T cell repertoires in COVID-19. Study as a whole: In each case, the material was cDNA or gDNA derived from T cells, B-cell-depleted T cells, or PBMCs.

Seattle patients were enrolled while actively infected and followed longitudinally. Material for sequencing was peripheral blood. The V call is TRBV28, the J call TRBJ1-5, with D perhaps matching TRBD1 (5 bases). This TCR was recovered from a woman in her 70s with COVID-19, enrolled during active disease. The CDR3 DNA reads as TGTGCCAGCAGCCGGGGGACCTCGGGAAATCAGCCCCAGCATTTT. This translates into CASSRGTSGNQPQHF. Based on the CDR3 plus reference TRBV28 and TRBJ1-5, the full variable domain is DVKVTQSSRYLVKRTGEKVFLECVQDMDHENMFWYRQDPGLGLRLIYFSYDVKMKEKGDIPEGYSVSREKKERFSLILESASTNQTSMYLCASSRGTSGNQPQHFGDGTRLSIL.